This passage covers 23 T cell receptor beta chains from one sample sequenced in a study of CD8 T cells in ankylosing spondylitis. TCRdb analysed the 5' RACE reads with MiXCR anew, one entry per CDR3 protein. The table includes roughly 180,000 distinct CDR3 sequences, more than 10% detected once. Sequencing used blood, either unsorted or a sorted T cell fraction (not recorded which). These receptors all stem from a male donor with ankylosing spondylitis or in good health (not recorded which).

This clonotype showed up just a few times. The V and J genes are TRBV4-1 and TRBJ1-1; weak D call: TRBD1 (5 bases). The germline gives CDR1 MGHRA, CDR2 YSYEKL. The CDR3 is made up of 17 amino acids. The V and J ends lost 4 bases and 0 bases respectively, with 18 bases between them. The CDR3 DNA sequence: TGCGCCAGCAGCCTTCCCCCCCCGAGACAGATGAACACTGAAGCTTTCTTT. Translation: CASSLPPPRQMNTEAFF.

The chain combines TRBV11-2 with TRBJ2-1; D is uncertain. Germline V gene lookup returns CDR1 SGHAT and CDR2 FQNNGV. Trimming removed 4 bases at V and 10 bases at J, with 17 bases between. CDR3 length: 14 residues. For the CDR3, the DNA is TGTGCCAGCAGCTCAGGACGGATCAGCCCGGAGCAGTTCTTC. This gives the protein CASSSGRISPEQFF.

This clonotype was detected only a few times. The rearrangement uses TRBV5-1 and TRBJ1-2; 10 nucleotides align to TRBD1. The V gene end was trimmed by 3 bases and the J gene end by 6 bases; junction bases not matched to a gene: 8. The CDR3 runs 15 residues. Germline lookup yields CDR1 SGHRS and CDR2 YFSETQ. Here the CDR3 reads CASSSGTGDVDGYTF. The CDR3 DNA is TGCGCCAGCAGCTCTGGGACAGGGGATGTGGATGGCTACACCTTC. The full variable domain, completed using reference TRBV5-1 and TRBJ1-2, is KAGVTQTPRYLIKTRGQQVTLSCSPISGHRSVSWYQQTPGQGLQFLFEYFSETQRNKGNFPGRFSGRQFSNSRSEMNVSTLELGDSALYLCASSSGTGDVDGYTFGSGTRLTVV.

This clonotype occurred many times. The chain joins TRBV4-2 to TRBJ2-5; 9 bases match TRBD2. Trimming cost V 0 bases and J 4 bases; bases outside gene matches: 6. The CDR3 covers 16 residues. Per germline, CDR1 LGHNA and CDR2 YNFKEQ. CDR3 coding DNA: TGTGCCAGCAGCCAAGATAGAGCGGGGGGCGGAGAGACCCAGTACTTC. This encodes CASSQDRAGGGETQYF.

This clonotype was seen many times. This chain uses TRBV10-3 with TRBJ1-4; 8 nucleotides line up with TRBD1. Germline CDR1 reads ENHRY; CDR2 reads SYGVKD. The CDR3 length is 15 residues. J gave up 3 bases and V 5 bases, and 5 bases lay outside the gene matches. CDR3: CAISSGQVPNEKLFF. The CDR3, as DNA: TGTGCCATCAGTTCGGGACAGGTTCCTAATGAAAAACTGTTTTTT.

Only a few counts were recorded for this clonotype. The V and J genes are TRBV20-1 and TRBJ1-1; D ambiguous. Deletions cut 5 bases from V and 5 bases from J, with 9 bases between. This CDR3 contains 11 residues. Germline loops: CDR1 DFQATT, CDR2 SNEGSKA (reference sequence). The CDR3 DNA sequence: TGCAGTGCTTCCCCGGGAACTGAAGCTTTCTTT. This codes for CSASPGTEAFF.

This clonotype occurred a few times. The chain recombines TRBV5-5 with TRBJ2-1; TRBD2 agrees at 12 bases. V was pared by 5 bases and J by 7 bases, with 7 bases of the junction left unmatched. The CDR3 extends over 15 amino acids. From germline, CDR1 is SGHKS and CDR2 YYEKEE (reference sequence). This chain's CDR3 is CASSYTSGRYNEQFF. The CDR3 nucleotides read TGTGCCAGCAGTTACACTAGCGGGAGGTATAATGAGCAGTTCTTC.

The J gene is TRBJ2-1, the V gene TRBV9; TRBD1 matches 7 bases. The CDR3 contains 15 residues. CDR1 SGDLS and CDR2 YYNGEE come from the germline V gene. V was clipped by 0 bases and J by 4 bases; unmatched bases: 4. CDR3: CASSVAGQTYNEQFF. CDR3 nucleotide sequence: TGTGCCAGCAGCGTAGCGGGACAGACTTACAATGAGCAGTTCTTC.

This clonotype occurred a few times. The genes are TRBV7-2 and TRBJ2-5; 7 bases line up with TRBD2. This CDR3 is 12 amino acids long. J gave up 5 bases and V 5 bases, and 2 bases lay outside the gene matches. Looked up from germline, CDR1 is SGHTA and CDR2 is FQGNSA. CDR3 loop: CASSPAGETQYF. The CDR3 DNA sequence: TGTGCCAGCAGCCCAGCGGGGGAGACCCAGTACTTC.

This clonotype came up many times. The chain employs TRBV6-2 or TRBV6-3 and TRBJ2-7; unclear D gene. Germline lookup yields CDR1 MNHEY and CDR2 SVGEGT. CDR3 size: 13 residues. The V end lost 2 bases, the J end lost 1 base, and 6 bases lay between the germline ends. The CDR3 protein is CASSYGLSYEQYF. The CDR3 coding sequence is TGTGCCAGCAGTTACGGTTTGTCCTACGAGCAGTACTTC.

The chain combines TRBV11-2 with TRBJ2-3; D perhaps matches TRBD2 (5 bases). Germline loops: CDR1 SGHAT, CDR2 FQNNGV. With 5 bases removed from V and 0 bases from J, the gap between germline ends came to 12 bases. This CDR3 has 15 residues. CDR3 coding DNA: TGTGCCAGCAGCCCGGAGGCGCGGAGCACAGATACGCAGTATTTT. This encodes CASSPEARSTDTQYF.

This clonotype was observed a few times. The chain links TRBV5-1 to TRBJ1-1; the D gene is possibly TRBD1 (6 bases). Germline CDR1 SGHRS, CDR2 YFSETQ. Trimming shortened V by 3 bases and J by 5 bases, and 14 bases separated the two germline ends. CDR3 length: 14 residues. The CDR3 region is CASSSEGGETEAFF. DNA of the CDR3: TGCGCCAGCAGCTCTGAGGGGGGAGAGACTGAAGCTTTCTTT.

In this sample, this clonotype turned up a few times. This chain's CDR3 is CASSFRVNTEAFF. The CDR3 DNA reads as TGTGCCAGCAGTTTTCGGGTGAACACTGAAGCTTTCTTT. This chain uses TRBV12-3 or TRBV12-4 with TRBJ1-1; D is undetermined. The CDR3 is made up of 13 amino acids. V dropped 3 bases and J dropped 0 bases, with 5 bases sitting between them.

Ten or more counts support this clonotype. The chain is built from TRBV12-3 or TRBV12-4 and TRBJ1-1; D unresolved. The CDR3 consists of 13 residues. The V end lost 3 bases, the J end lost 0 bases, and 5 bases lay between the germline ends. The chain's CDR3 is CASSLNLNTEAFF. The CDR3 nucleotides read TGTGCCAGCAGTTTGAACTTGAACACTGAAGCTTTCTTT.

This clonotype was counted ten times or more. The rearrangement uses TRBV7-9 and TRBJ1-5; D not resolved. V lost 1 base and J 0 bases, leaving 7 bases between the germline ends. This CDR3 is 15 amino acids long. Germline CDR1 SEHNR, CDR2 FQNEAQ (reference sequence). CDR3 nucleotide sequence: TGTGCCAGCAGCTTAGGAGTCGGTAGCAATCAGCCCCAGCATTTT. The encoded protein is CASSLGVGSNQPQHF.

The chain uses TRBV10-2 and TRBJ2-7; D is ambiguous. The CDR3 extends over 14 amino acids. Germline V CDR1 and CDR2: WSHSY, SAAADI. V dropped 7 bases and J dropped 2 bases, with 15 bases sitting between them. DNA of the CDR3: TGCGCCAGCAAACGTGGGGTACGGGCCTACGAGCAGTACTTC. Protein: CASKRGVRAYEQYF.

The table lists this clonotype with a few counts. V is TRBV4-1 and J is TRBJ2-7, with D possibly TRBD2 on 5 matching bases. CDR1 is MGHRA and CDR2 is YSYEKL in the germline V gene. Deletions cut 0 bases from V and 0 bases from J, with 12 bases between. The length of the CDR3 is 16 residues. For the CDR3, the DNA is TGCGCCAGCAGCCAAGAGGTGACTATCCGCTCCTACGAGCAGTACTTC. Translating it yields CASSQEVTIRSYEQYF.

The table lists this clonotype with many counts. V is TRBV27 and J is TRBJ1-1; a weak D match, TRBD1 (5 bases). Trimming shortened V by 2 bases and J by 4 bases, and 11 bases separated the two germline ends. This CDR3 contains 14 residues. The germline V gene encodes CDR1 MNHEY and CDR2 SMNVEV (reference sequence). The CDR3, as DNA: TGTGCCAGCAGTTTAAATAACGGGGGCACTGAAGCTTTCTTT. Its translation is CASSLNNGGTEAFF.

This clonotype turned up a few times. The V and J genes are TRBV7-9 and TRBJ2-7; 8 nucleotides align to TRBD2. The CDR3 has 16 amino acids. The germline V gene has CDR1 SEHNR and CDR2 FQNEAQ (reference sequence). Trimming cost V 4 bases and J 2 bases; bases outside gene matches: 10. The CDR3 sequence is CASSSKRAGAAYEQYF. In nucleotides, the CDR3 is TGTGCCAGCAGCTCCAAAAGAGCGGGGGCCGCCTACGAGCAGTACTTC.

This clonotype was picked up a small number of times. The chain has TRBV7-2 and TRBJ2-7; 9 positions agree with TRBD1. Germline CDR1 and CDR2: SGHTA and FQGNSA. CDR3 length: 14 amino acids. With V trimmed by 3 bases and J by 3 bases, 3 bases remained unmatched. CDR3 sequence: CASSFSTGGYEQYF. CDR3 in DNA: TGTGCCAGCAGCTTTTCGACAGGGGGCTACGAGCAGTACTTC.

This clonotype has more than one count but fewer than ten. The chain joins TRBV7-9 to TRBJ2-1, with 9 bases lining up with TRBD2. The ends lost 5 bases at V and 7 bases at J; junction bases unmatched: 9. Germline values: CDR1 SEHNR, CDR2 FQNEAQ (reference sequence). The CDR3 runs to 15 residues. The CDR3 nucleotides read TGTGCCAGCAGCCTCCCCGCGGGGGGGTCTAATGAGCAGTTCTTC. Encoded protein: CASSLPAGGSNEQFF.

The V call is TRBV7-6, the J call TRBJ1-1; D may be TRBD1 (5 bases). The CDR3 spans 15 residues. V gave up 4 bases and J gave up 4 bases, with 16 bases separating them. Germline loops: CDR1 SGHVS, CDR2 FNYEAQ. CDR3 protein: CASSWGTDFGTEAFF. CDR3 nucleotide sequence: TGTGCCAGCAGCTGGGGGACGGACTTTGGCACTGAAGCTTTCTTT. Full variable domain (rest looked up from reference TRBV7-6 and TRBJ1-1): GAGVSQSPRYKVTKRGQDVALRCDPISGHVSLYWYRQALGQGPEFLTYFNYEAQQDKSGLPNDRFSAERPEGSISTLTIQRTEQRDSAMYRCASSWGTDFGTEAFFGQGTRLTVV.

The chain recombines TRBV7-9 with TRBJ2-2, with D perhaps assigned TRBD1 or TRBD2 (5 bases each). Germline lookup yields CDR1 SEHNR and CDR2 FQNEAQ (reference sequence). The CDR3 length is 17 residues. V was cut by 0 bases and J by 1 base, with 12 bases left in between. This CDR3 is CASSLALGTENTGELFF. The CDR3 bases are TGTGCCAGCAGCTTAGCTCTGGGGACGGAGAACACCGGGGAGCTGTTTTTT.